Listed here are 9 T cell receptor beta chains from one sample, sequenced in a study of beta chain features in type 1 diabetes. cDNA synthesis used the whole RNA isolate, giving expressed TCRB sequences. Measured with immunoSEQ multiplex PCR; TCRdb has only the in-frame clones, and not every one. The sample records 200,000 to 250,000 clones, about 71% being singletons. The source material was naive CD4+ T cells from blood. The receptors shown here come from a young man in good health.

The V call is TRBV2, the J call TRBJ2-3; D unclear. CDR1 and CDR2 from the germline V gene are SNHLY and FYNNEI. V was trimmed by 1 base and J by 1 base, leaving 3 bases between them. This CDR3 is 13 amino acids long. The CDR3 DNA reads TGTGCCAGCAGTGAAGAAGGCACAGATACGCAGTATTTT. Translated: CASSEEGTDTQYF. The variable domain in full, with the rest retrieved from reference TRBV2 and TRBJ2-3, is EPEVTQTPSHQVTQMGQEVILRCVPISNHLYFYWYRQILGQKVEFLVSFYNNEISEKSEIFDDQFSVERPDGSNFTLKIRSTKLEDSAMYFCASSEEGTDTQYFGPGTRLTVL.

In this sample, this clone turned up a few times. V usage is TRBV18 and J usage is TRBJ1-2; no reliable D call. Looked up from germline, CDR1 is KGHSH and CDR2 is LQKENI. The CDR3 extends over 14 amino acids. The ends were cut back, 3 bases at V and 4 bases at J, with 12 bases in the middle. The CDR3 region is CASSPQGQSYGYTF. The CDR3 DNA reads as TGTGCCAGCTCACCGCAAGGGCAGTCCTATGGCTACACCTTC.

The V call is TRBV29-1, the J call TRBJ2-5; no clear D gene. CDR3 length: 12 amino acids. Germline assignment: CDR1 SQVTM and CDR2 ANQGSEA. Deletions cut 7 bases from V and 3 bases from J, with 12 bases between. Here the CDR3 reads CSARPVKETQYF. CDR3 in DNA: TGCAGCGCCAGGCCGGTCAAAGAGACCCAGTACTTC.

V and J are TRBV29-1 and TRBJ2-7; D perhaps matches TRBD2 (5 bases). The CDR3 contains 10 residues. Germline loops: CDR1 SQVTM, CDR2 ANQGSEA. Deletions cut 3 bases from V and 10 bases from J, with 10 bases between. In DNA form, the CDR3 reads TGCAGCGTTGATTCCGGGGTCCAGTACTTC. It specifies CSVDSGVQYF.

This clone occurred once. This chain links TRBV30 with TRBJ2-2; D gene unclear. The V gene's germline CDR1 is GTSNPN and CDR2 SVGIG (reference sequence). V gave up 3 bases and J gave up 6 bases, with 11 bases separating them. This CDR3 spans 13 amino acids. The chain's CDR3 is CAWSGHMAGELFF. The CDR3 DNA follows: TGTGCCTGGAGCGGTCATATGGCCGGGGAGCTGTTTTTT.

Here the CDR3 reads CASSPARGDTQYF. CDR3 coding DNA: TGTGCCAGCAGCCCGGCGCGCGGCGATACGCAGTATTTT. The V gene is TRBV2, the J gene TRBJ2-3, with D hard to call. The CDR3 extends over 13 amino acids. Germline V lookup: CDR1 SNHLY, CDR2 FYNNEI. V was clipped by 6 bases and J by 6 bases, with 13 bases between them.

This chain uses TRBV4-1 with TRBJ2-5; the D gene is possibly TRBD1 (5 bases). The germline V gene has CDR1 MGHRA and CDR2 YSYEKL. The CDR3 runs 13 residues. Trimming removed 1 base at V and 5 bases at J, with 8 bases between. This CDR3 reads CASSQAGRETQYF. The CDR3 bases are TGCGCCAGCAGCCAAGCAGGGCGGGAGACCCAGTACTTC.

This chain links TRBV30 with TRBJ1-1, with D perhaps TRBD1 (5 bases). From germline, CDR1 is GTSNPN and CDR2 SVGIG (reference sequence). This CDR3 region has 13 residues. Trimming removed 0 bases from V and 5 bases from J, with 10 bases in between. CDR3 amino acids: CAWSVPGKTEAFF. In DNA, the CDR3 is TGTGCCTGGAGTGTACCAGGGAAGACTGAAGCTTTCTTT.

The chain joins TRBV7-2 to TRBJ2-7; TRBD2 aligns across 8 bases. V lost 2 bases and J lost 4; bases outside the gene matches: 7. Germline values: CDR1 SGHTA, CDR2 FQGNSA. This CDR3 comprises 15 residues. DNA of the CDR3: TGTGCCAGCAGCTTAACGGGCGGGAGGAGGTACGAGCAGTACTTC. As protein: CASSLTGGRRYEQYF.